This TCR beta chain was profiled in a study of CD4 and CD8 cells across lung adenocarcinoma regions. Each CDR3 protein gets one entry after TCRdb re-called the PCR reads with MiXCR. This sample carries about 11,000 distinct CDR3 sequences, around 63% of them seen once, and the ten largest clones take around 90%. This CDR3 is built from 15 residues. Germline CDR1 SGHDT, CDR2 YYEEEE. V lost 5 bases, J lost 3 bases, and 16 bases lay in between. The patients had localized lung adenocarcinoma, a non-small cell subtype. This chain connects TRBV5-6 to TRBJ2-3, with no clear D. This clonotype originated in a male donor with lung adenocarcinoma. The CD4 and CD8 labels of this study may be unreliable. The specimen sequenced was CD8+ T cells from the margin of a lung tumor. The CDR3 DNA reads TGTGCCAGCAGTTTCGACTCCTTGGGGACAGATACGCAGTATTTT. Protein sequence: CASSFDSLGTDTQYF.